Presented here are 32 T cell receptor beta chains from one specimen sequenced in a study of glioma-infiltrating T cells. The iRepertoire nested amplicon-rescue multiplex PCR amplified TCR alpha and beta CDR3s from RNA. One entry per CDR3 protein, called by TCRdb with MiXCR from the multiplex PCR reads. The sample lists 300,000 to 450,000 distinct CDR3 sequences, 41% occurring once. The source material was glioma tissue, nonneoplastic brain tissue, or PBMCs (not recorded which). These receptors came from a human donor with low-grade glioma or glioblastoma, undergoing nonglioma brain surgery, or in good health (not recorded which).

This clonotype was observed a handful of times. The chain couples TRBV4-2 to TRBJ2-3, with 10 nucleotides matching TRBD2. Unmatched junction bases numbered 3, after V lost 2 bases and J lost 4 bases. Looked up from germline, CDR1 is LGHNA and CDR2 is YNFKEQ. The CDR3 length is 15 residues. The CDR3 sequence: CASSQRLAGADTQYF. The CDR3 coding sequence is TGTGCCAGCAGCCAACGTCTAGCGGGAGCAGATACGCAGTATTTT.

The chain combines TRBV11-2 with TRBJ2-3, with unresolved D. This CDR3 region has 14 residues. V was cut by 5 bases and J by 2 bases, with 11 bases left in between. Germline-derived CDR1 and CDR2 are SGHAT and FQNNGV. The CDR3 is CASSPVGSTDTQYF. The CDR3 nucleotides read TGTGCCAGCAGCCCCGTGGGGTCCACAGATACGCAGTATTTT.

J is TRBJ2-1 and V is TRBV6-2 or TRBV6-3; the match to TRBD2 covers 9 bases. CDR3 length equals 17 residues. Germline loops: CDR1 MNHEY, CDR2 SVGEGT. J was trimmed by 6 bases and V by 1 base; bases with no gene match: 10. The DNA for the CDR3 is TGTGCCAGCAGTTACTTCGCTCTAGCGGGGACTTCCAATGAGCAGTTCTTC. As protein: CASSYFALAGTSNEQFF.

This chain links TRBV15 with TRBJ2-3; D unresolved. The length of the CDR3 is 13 residues. CDR1 is LNHNV, CDR2 YYDKDF, per germline (reference sequence). V shed 7 bases and J shed 1 base, with 9 bases lying between them. The CDR3 sequence is CATIRAGTDTQYF. The CDR3 DNA is TGTGCCACCATCCGGGCCGGCACAGATACGCAGTATTTT. Based on the CDR3 plus reference TRBV15 and TRBJ2-3, the full variable domain is DAMVIQNPRYQVTQFGKPVTLSCSQTLNHNVMYWYQQKSSQAPKLLFHYYDKDFNNEADTPDNFQSRRPNTSFCFLDIRSPGLGDTAMYLCATIRAGTDTQYFGPGTRLTVL.

The chain is built from TRBV20-1 and TRBJ1-1; TRBD1 matches at 8 bases. Germline CDR1 and CDR2: DFQATT and SNEGSKA (reference sequence). The CDR3 has 15 residues. With V trimmed by 0 bases and J by 7 bases, 10 bases remained unmatched. This CDR3 reads CSARELMTGDGEAFF. As DNA, the CDR3 is TGCAGTGCTAGAGAATTGATGACAGGGGATGGTGAAGCTTTCTTT.

This clonotype has only a few counts. The chain carries TRBV4-3 and TRBJ1-5, with D possibly matching TRBD1 (5 bases). Germline CDR1 is LGHNA and CDR2 is YSLEER. V dropped 0 bases and J dropped 6 bases, with 12 bases sitting between them. CDR3 length: 15 amino acids. The CDR3 DNA is TGCGCCAGCAGCCAAGATATCGGGGGGAGTCAGCCCCAGCATTTT. It translates to CASSQDIGGSQPQHF.

The chain recombines TRBV7-9 with TRBJ2-7, with 10 bases fitting TRBD1. This CDR3 spans 13 amino acids. Germline values: CDR1 SEHNR, CDR2 FQNEAQ (reference sequence). The ends lost 3 bases at V and 7 bases at J; junction bases unmatched: 3. In DNA, the CDR3 is TGTGCCAGCAGCTTTGGGACAGGGGAAGAGCAGTACTTC. Amino acid sequence: CASSFGTGEEQYF.

This clonotype was observed at least ten times. CDR3 sequence (DNA): TGTGCCACCAGCAGAGATGGACAGGGGTACAATGAGCAGTTCTTC. Its translation: CATSRDGQGYNEQFF. This chain uses TRBV15 with TRBJ2-1, with 9 bases identical to TRBD1. Germline CDR1 reads LNHNV; CDR2 reads YYDKDF (reference sequence). The J segment lost 4 bases and the V segment lost 0 bases, leaving 1 base of the junction unmatched. CDR3 length: 15 amino acids.

The CDR3 loop is CASSPSTGTDYGYTF. CDR3 in DNA: TGTGCCAGCTCACCCTCGACAGGCACCGACTATGGCTACACCTTC. The chain combines TRBV18 with TRBJ1-2; D possibly corresponds to TRBD1 (6 bases). Trimming pared 3 bases from V and 3 bases from J, leaving 14 bases between. Germline CDR1 and CDR2: KGHSH and LQKENI. The CDR3 covers 15 residues.

In its sample, this clonotype was seen many times. The chain couples TRBV27 to TRBJ1-2; 9 bases line up with TRBD1. Trimming at V came to 6 bases and at J to 7 bases, leaving 9 bases not matched to a gene. This CDR3 is 14 amino acids long. The V gene's germline CDR1 is MNHEY and CDR2 SMNVEV (reference sequence). The CDR3 loop reads CASRGTGHFLGYTF. The CDR3 region has the DNA TGTGCCAGCAGGGGGACAGGGCATTTTCTTGGCTACACCTTC.

This sequence joins TRBV28 and TRBJ2-2; the D is unclear. From germline, CDR1 is MDHEN and CDR2 SYDVKM. CDR3 length: 14 residues. The germline V and J ends were trimmed by 3 bases and 4 bases, with 9 bases remaining between them. The CDR3 bases are TGTGCCAGCAGTTTGCCCGTACGCACCGGGGAGCTGTTTTTT. It specifies CASSLPVRTGELFF.

CDR3 coding DNA: TGCAGTGCTGAGGCCGGAGGACAAGAGACCCAGTACTTC. Protein: CSAEAGGQETQYF. The chain carries TRBV20-1 and TRBJ2-5; TRBD2 is a possible D gene (5 bases). Germline V gene lookup returns CDR1 DFQATT and CDR2 SNEGSKA (reference sequence). The CDR3 is made up of 13 amino acids. V shed 5 bases and J shed 2 bases, with 12 bases lying between them.

In its sample, this clonotype was seen a few times. This chain joins TRBV6-1 and TRBJ2-1; no clear D. This CDR3 is 15 amino acids long. Germline CDR1 MNHNS, CDR2 SASEGT. The V end was cut by 6 bases, the J end by 0 bases, with 12 bases between. CDR3 in amino acids: CASRKVGSSYNEQFF. Here the CDR3 DNA reads TGTGCCAGCAGAAAGGTGGGCAGCTCCTACAATGAGCAGTTCTTC.

In regard to this clonotype: A much bigger clone sits one base away, suggesting this may be a read error. The CDR3 is CASSQDPWRKNSPLHF. The CDR3 DNA follows: TGTGCCAGCAGCCAAGATCCCTGGAGAAAGAATTCACCCCTCCACTTT. The chain joins TRBV4-2 to TRBJ1-6, with D hard to call. This CDR3 contains 16 residues. The V gene lost 0 bases and the J gene lost 7 bases, with 13 bases spanning the gap. The germline V gene has CDR1 LGHNA and CDR2 YNFKEQ.

The chain combines TRBV7-9 with TRBJ2-1, with D perhaps matching TRBD2 (6 bases). V was clipped by 0 bases and J by 4 bases, with 16 bases between them. Germline V gene lookup returns CDR1 SEHNR and CDR2 FQNEAQ (reference sequence). This CDR3 has 17 amino acids. CDR3 residues: CASSLAGRRDQYNEQFF. DNA for the CDR3: TGTGCCAGCAGCTTAGCGGGAAGGCGGGATCAGTACAATGAGCAGTTCTTC.

This clonotype has only a few counts. The chain is built from TRBV4-3 and TRBJ2-3; 13 bases are a match to TRBD2. The CDR3 is made up of 18 amino acids. Per the germline V gene, CDR1 is LGHNA and CDR2 is YSLEER. Trimming at V came to 3 bases and at J to 4 bases, leaving 10 bases not matched to a gene. The CDR3 loop reads CASSQTRWTSGSADTQYF. In DNA form, the CDR3 reads TGCGCCAGCAGCCAGACTAGATGGACTAGCGGGAGCGCAGATACGCAGTATTTT.

This clonotype appeared many times. This chain joins TRBV20-1 and TRBJ2-7, with D uncertain. The CDR3 is 11 amino acids. V dropped 3 bases and J dropped 7 bases, with 10 bases sitting between them. Per the germline V gene, CDR1 is DFQATT and CDR2 is SNEGSKA (reference sequence). Here the CDR3 reads CSARLVLEQYF. CDR3 in DNA: TGCAGTGCTAGGTTGGTCCTGGAGCAGTACTTC.

V usage is TRBV19 and J usage is TRBJ2-1, with 10 bases identical to TRBD2. Germline V gene sequence: CDR1 LNHDA, CDR2 SQIVND (reference sequence). There are 15 residues in the CDR3. The ends lost 5 bases at V and 2 bases at J; junction bases unmatched: 3. CDR3 bases: TGTGCCAGTAGTGTCGGGACTAGCGCCTACAATGAGCAGTTCTTC. It yields the protein CASSVGTSAYNEQFF. Based on the CDR3 plus reference TRBV19 and TRBJ2-1, the full variable domain is DGGITQSPKYLFRKEGQNVTLSCEQNLNHDAMYWYRQDPGQGLRLIYYSQIVNDFQKGDIAEGYSVSREKKESFPLTVTSAQKNPTAFYLCASSVGTSAYNEQFFGPGTRLTVL.

This clonotype was observed a few times. The J gene is TRBJ1-3, the V gene TRBV20-1; a possible D gene is TRBD1 (6 bases). CDR3 length: 12 residues. V was pared by 5 bases and J by 4 bases, with 9 bases between. CDR1 DFQATT and CDR2 SNEGSKA come from the germline V gene (reference sequence). The CDR3 DNA reads TGCAGTGCTGGGGGGCCGGGAAACACCATATATTTT. Protein sequence: CSAGGPGNTIYF.

This chain connects TRBV4-3 to TRBJ2-2, with 10 bases fitting TRBD2. V lost 3 bases and J lost 5; bases outside the gene matches: 15. Germline V gene lookup returns CDR1 LGHNA and CDR2 YSLEER. The CDR3 loop spans 19 amino acids. DNA for the CDR3: TGCGCCAGCAGCCACCCAGCGGGGGTAGCGGGAGGATTAACCGGGGAGCTGTTTTTT. It translates to CASSHPAGVAGGLTGELFF.

This chain's CDR3 is CASSRQGYNQPQHF. The CDR3 DNA follows: TGCGCCAGCAGCAGGCAGGGCTACAATCAGCCCCAGCATTTT. The chain couples TRBV4-1 to TRBJ1-5; tentative D call: TRBD1 (5 bases). The germline V gene has CDR1 MGHRA and CDR2 YSYEKL. CDR3 length: 14 amino acids. Deletions cut 5 bases from V and 3 bases from J, with 11 bases between.

There are many counts of this clonotype. The chain carries TRBV28 and TRBJ2-7, with D tentatively TRBD1 or TRBD2 (5 bases each). V was trimmed by 7 bases and J by 0 bases, leaving 19 bases between them. The CDR3 extends over 16 amino acids. The germline gives CDR1 MDHEN, CDR2 SYDVKM. Here the CDR3 DNA reads TGTGCCAGCAAACTAATGCAAGGGACGCTCTCCTACGAGCAGTACTTC. Its translation is CASKLMQGTLSYEQYF.

Turning to this clonotype: A read error may be the cause here, since a much bigger clone is one base away. In nucleotides, the CDR3 is TGTGCCAGCAGTGGGACTAGCGGCGACCACAATGAGCAGTTCTTC. Translated: CASSGTSGDHNEQFF. The genes are TRBV6-2 or TRBV6-3 and TRBJ2-1; 11 nucleotides align to TRBD2. Per germline, CDR1 MNHEY and CDR2 SVGEGT. The CDR3 sequence is 15 residues long. With V trimmed by 5 bases and J by 5 bases, 5 bases remained unmatched.

At least ten counts were recorded for this clonotype. The chain employs TRBV27 and TRBJ2-7, with a possible D match to TRBD2 (6 bases). V lost 1 base to trimming and J lost 2 bases, with 9 bases between them. The CDR3 loop spans 14 amino acids. Germline-derived CDR1 and CDR2 are MNHEY and SMNVEV (reference sequence). The CDR3 coding sequence is TGTGCCAGCAGTTTATTCGGGAGTACCTACGAGCAGTACTTC. It codes for CASSLFGSTYEQYF.

To note about this clonotype: A much bigger clone sits one base away, suggesting this may be a read error. The chain carries TRBV28 and TRBJ2-1; unclear D gene. Trimming pared 2 bases from V and 9 bases from J, leaving 14 bases between. CDR3 length: 14 amino acids. Germline-derived CDR1 and CDR2 are MDHEN and SYDVKM. This chain's CDR3 is CASSLRQVLGEQFF. As DNA, the CDR3 is TGTGCCAGCAGTTTACGGCAGGTTTTGGGTGAGCAGTTCTTC.

CDR3 protein: CASSSRGLAGGPLSEQYF. The CDR3 DNA sequence: TGTGCCAGCAGCTCACGAGGACTAGCGGGAGGCCCTTTGAGCGAGCAGTACTTC. This sequence joins TRBV7-9 and TRBJ2-7; 14 bases match TRBD2. There are 18 residues in the CDR3. Looked up from germline, CDR1 is SEHNR and CDR2 is FQNEAQ (reference sequence). With V trimmed by 4 bases and J by 6 bases, 14 bases remained unmatched.

For this clonotype: A read error is possible here, since a much larger clone lies one base away. The V call is TRBV27, the J call TRBJ1-5; the D gene is possibly TRBD1 (5 bases). The germline V gene has CDR1 MNHEY and CDR2 SMNVEV (reference sequence). There are 17 residues in the CDR3. V was pared by 11 bases and J by 1 base, with 24 bases between. In DNA, the CDR3 is TGTGCCGGCCCCGAGGGTGGAGTCAGGGAGAGCAATCAGCCCCAGCATTTT. Encoded protein: CAGPEGGVRESNQPQHF.

There are many counts of this clonotype. The chain couples TRBV20-1 to TRBJ2-7; TRBD1 aligns across 8 bases. Germline-derived CDR1 and CDR2 are DFQATT and SNEGSKA (reference sequence). V shed 6 bases and J 3 bases; nucleotides not matched to a gene: 7. The CDR3 loop spans 13 amino acids. In nucleotides, the CDR3 is TGCAGTGCCACAGGGGGGACGCACTACGAGCAGTACTTC. The encoded protein is CSATGGTHYEQYF.

This clonotype was seen repeatedly, ten times or more. This chain connects TRBV4-3 to TRBJ2-7; 7 positions agree with TRBD2. Germline CDR1 and CDR2: LGHNA and YSLEER. The CDR3 length is 17 residues. Trimming removed 0 bases from V and 0 bases from J; junction bases left unmatched: 8. The CDR3 DNA is TGCGCCAGCAGCCAAGATTGGACTAGTTCTGACTCCTACGAGCAGTACTTC. This gives the protein CASSQDWTSSDSYEQYF.

The V gene is TRBV5-1, the J gene TRBJ2-7; 10 nucleotides line up with TRBD1. CDR3 length: 14 amino acids. V lost 4 bases and J lost 2; bases outside the gene matches: 3. Germline values: CDR1 SGHRS, CDR2 YFSETQ. The CDR3 DNA is TGCGCCAGCAGCGGGACAGGGGTCGCCTACGAGCAGTACTTC. As protein: CASSGTGVAYEQYF. The variable domain in full, completed from reference TRBV5-1 and TRBJ2-7, reads KAGVTQTPRYLIKTRGQQVTLSCSPISGHRSVSWYQQTPGQGLQFLFEYFSETQRNKGNFPGRFSGRQFSNSRSEMNVSTLELGDSALYLCASSGTGVAYEQYFGPGTRLTVT.

This chain joins TRBV6-2 or TRBV6-3 and TRBJ2-1; maybe TRBD2 (5 bases). The V gene's germline CDR1 is MNHEY and CDR2 SVGEGT. V was trimmed by 10 bases and J by 5 bases, leaving 18 bases between them. The CDR3 extends over 14 amino acids. The CDR3 reads CATTTGKRDNEQFF. For the CDR3, the DNA is TGTGCCACCACAACCGGGAAAAGGGACAATGAGCAGTTCTTC.

The rearrangement joins TRBV28 to TRBJ2-1, with TRBD1 matching 7 bases. The CDR3 length is 15 residues. V lost 6 bases, J lost 7 bases, and 12 bases stayed unmatched. CDR1 MDHEN and CDR2 SYDVKM come from the germline V gene. The CDR3 nucleotides are TGTGCCAGCAGCCCTCGGGGCACAGGGGTAAATGAGCAGTTCTTC. This encodes CASSPRGTGVNEQFF. The variable domain in full, with the rest retrieved from reference TRBV28 and TRBJ2-1, is DVKVTQSSRYLVKRTGEKVFLECVQDMDHENMFWYRQDPGLGLRLIYFSYDVKMKEKGDIPEGYSVSREKKERFSLILESASTNQTSMYLCASSPRGTGVNEQFFGPGTRLTVL.